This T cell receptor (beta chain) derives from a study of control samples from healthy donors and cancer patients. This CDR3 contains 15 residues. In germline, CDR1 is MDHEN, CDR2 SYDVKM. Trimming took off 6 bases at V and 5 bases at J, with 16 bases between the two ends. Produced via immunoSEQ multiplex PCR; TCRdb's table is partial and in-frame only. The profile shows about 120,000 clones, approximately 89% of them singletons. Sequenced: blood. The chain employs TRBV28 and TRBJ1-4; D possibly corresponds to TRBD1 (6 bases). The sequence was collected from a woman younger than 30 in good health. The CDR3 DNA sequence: TGTGCCAGCAGCGCAATACAGGGTGTCAATGAAAAACTGTTTTTT. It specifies CASSAIQGVNEKLFF. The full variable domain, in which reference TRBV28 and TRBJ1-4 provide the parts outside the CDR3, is DVKVTQSSRYLVKRTGEKVFLECVQDMDHENMFWYRQDPGLGLRLIYFSYDVKMKEKGDIPEGYSVSREKKERFSLILESASTNQTSMYLCASSAIQGVNEKLFFGSGTQLSVL.